This T cell receptor (beta chain) came from a study of OX40 agonist ivuxolimab in advanced cancers. The protocol was immunoSEQ multiplex PCR, while the TCRdb copy is restricted to in-frame clones and leaves out a portion. The table shows about 50,000 clones, with approximately 90% occurring only once. Blood samples were obtained at baseline, cycle 4 day 1, and cycle 7 day 1. Germline CDR1 reads LGHNA; CDR2 reads YNFKEQ. The CDR3 has 16 amino acids. Trimming removed 2 bases at V and 5 bases at J, with 16 bases between. The source is an adult with an advanced solid tumor such as melanoma, head and neck, liver or kidney cancer. V and J are TRBV4-2 and TRBJ2-1, with D perhaps being TRBD1 or TRBD2 (5 bases each). The material sequenced was CD4+ or CD8+ T cells sorted from blood, taken in a trial of the OX40 agonist ivuxolimab. The CDR3 here is CASSQFPGPMDNEQFF. CDR3 bases: TGTGCCAGCAGCCAATTCCCGGGGCCTATGGACAATGAGCAGTTCTTC.